The clone carrying this T cell receptor beta chain was seen only a few times. The data were obtained in a study of T-cell memory formation after mild COVID-19. About the study: Most TCR clusters belonged to a single donor.

TCRdb itself ran the 5' RACE reads through MiXCR, one entry per CDR3 protein. The top ten clones hold approximately 8.1% of a sample with around 470,000 distinct CDR3 sequences, 20% of them seen once. The germline V gene encodes CDR1 DFQATT and CDR2 SNEGSKA (reference sequence). The junction had 4 bases not matched to a gene; V was cut back by 3 bases and J by 3 bases. The CDR3 covers 13 residues. The sequence came from an adult woman who had mild COVID-19 (a few samples of this study predate the infection). Cell type and time point are not known. Sequencing used PBMCs or a T cell subset sorted from them (not recorded which). V usage is TRBV20-1 and J usage is TRBJ2-7, with 8 bases fitting TRBD1. The CDR3 region has the DNA TGCAGTGCTAGTCCGGGACAGGTCTACGAGCAGTACTTC. It specifies CSASPGQVYEQYF.